A single sample is the source of the 21 T cell receptor beta chains below, sequenced in a study of blood T cell repertoires in COVID-19. The protocol was immunoSEQ multiplex PCR, while the TCRdb copy is restricted to in-frame clones and leaves out a portion. The data hold approximately 120,000 clones, with roughly 80% observed a single time. Sequenced input: peripheral blood. The source of these receptors is a human donor in a cohort sampled during active COVID-19.

V is TRBV11-3 and J is TRBJ2-5, with a possible D match to TRBD2 (5 bases). The V end lost 5 bases, the J end lost 1 base, and 14 bases lay between the germline ends. The length of the CDR3 is 15 residues. Germline CDR1 SGHNT, CDR2 YENEEA. The CDR3 reads CASSPRGSGQETQYF. In nucleotides, the CDR3 is TGTGCCAGCAGCCCCCGTGGGAGCGGCCAAGAGACCCAGTACTTC.

This clone was seen once. The chain uses TRBV5-1 and TRBJ2-7; the match to TRBD2 covers 10 bases. The ends lost 0 bases at V and 1 base at J; junction bases unmatched: 4. The germline CDR1 and CDR2 sequences are SGHRS and YFSETQ. The CDR3 length is 16 residues. The CDR3 protein is CASSLASGRISYEQYF. In DNA, the CDR3 is TGCGCCAGCAGCTTGGCTAGCGGGAGAATTTCCTACGAGCAGTACTTC. Using reference TRBV5-1 and TRBJ2-7 for the parts outside the CDR3, the full variable domain is KAGVTQTPRYLIKTRGQQVTLSCSPISGHRSVSWYQQTPGQGLQFLFEYFSETQRNKGNFPGRFSGRQFSNSRSEMNVSTLELGDSALYLCASSLASGRISYEQYFGPGTRLTVT.

The chain recombines TRBV6-7 with TRBJ2-1; the match to TRBD2 covers 10 bases. TRBV6-7 is an ORF, and what it does is uncertain. There are 16 residues in the CDR3. V dropped 2 bases and J dropped 6; count of bases not matched to a gene: 7. In nucleotides, the CDR3 is TGTGCCAGCAGTTACGTCAGCGGGAGGGCCGGCAATGAGCAGTTCTTC. This translates into CASSYVSGRAGNEQFF.

The chain combines TRBV7-9 with TRBJ2-2; 9 positions match TRBD1. This CDR3 has 16 amino acids. With 4 bases clipped from V and 4 bases from J, the junction kept 7 bases outside the gene matches. CDR1 is SEHNR and CDR2 is FQNEAQ in the germline V gene (reference sequence). This CDR3 is CASSSGGQGTTGELFF. CDR3 nucleotides: TGTGCCAGCAGCTCCGGAGGACAGGGGACCACCGGGGAGCTGTTTTTT.

The V gene is TRBV11-3, the J gene TRBJ2-1, with 7 bases matching TRBD2. With 5 bases clipped from V and 5 bases from J, the junction kept 18 bases outside the gene matches. The CDR3 spans 18 residues. Germline V gives CDR1 SGHNT, CDR2 YENEEA. CDR3 residues: CASSPRGGWGGINNEQFF. CDR3 nucleotides: TGTGCCAGCAGCCCTCGGGGTGGCTGGGGGGGGATAAACAATGAGCAGTTCTTC.

As regards this clone: Within the sample, other DNA sequences also encode this same CDR3. The rearrangement links TRBV6-5 to TRBJ2-7; D is perhaps TRBD1 (5 bases). CDR3 length: 15 amino acids. Trimming stripped 0 bases from V and 0 bases from J, with 9 bases between. Germline assignment: CDR1 MNHEY and CDR2 SVGAGI. The CDR3 coding sequence is TGTGCCAGCAGTTACTCTAGGGGAAACTCCTACGAGCAGTACTTC. It translates to CASSYSRGNSYEQYF.

The rearrangement uses TRBV2 and TRBJ1-1; possibly TRBD1 for D (5 bases). CDR3 length: 13 residues. Germline V gene sequence: CDR1 SNHLY, CDR2 FYNNEI. Trimming pared 1 base from V and 10 bases from J, leaving 13 bases between. For the CDR3, the DNA is TGTGCCAGCAGTGAAGTGGGCGTGGGGGGAGCTTTCTTT. This encodes CASSEVGVGGAFF. Looking up the rest from reference TRBV2 and TRBJ1-1 gives the full variable domain: EPEVTQTPSHQVTQMGQEVILRCVPISNHLYFYWYRQILGQKVEFLVSFYNNEISEKSEIFDDQFSVERPDGSNFTLKIRSTKLEDSAMYFCASSEVGVGGAFFGQGTRLTVV.

The J gene is TRBJ2-7, the V gene TRBV2; 7 bases are a match to TRBD1. V shed 0 bases, J shed 5 bases, and the junction held 7 bases outside the gene matches. Germline V gene sequence: CDR1 SNHLY, CDR2 FYNNEI. The CDR3 spans 15 residues. DNA for the CDR3: TGTGCCAGCAGTGAAGCCGGCAGGGGGTCCAACGAGCAGTACTTC. Protein: CASSEAGRGSNEQYF.

The CDR3 DNA reads TGCGCCAGCAGTTTCCACTCCCCCTATGCGGGAGGGCCCTCCGGGGAGCTGTTTTTT. Its translation is CASSFHSPYAGGPSGELFF. The chain has TRBV5-1 and TRBJ2-2; TRBD2 aligns across 9 bases. The CDR3 has 19 residues. Germline CDR1 SGHRS, CDR2 YFSETQ. The V segment lost 5 bases and the J segment 6 bases; nucleotides outside the gene matches: 20.

The V and J genes are TRBV7-2 and TRBJ2-7, with TRBD2 identical over 7 bases. The CDR3 is 13 residues long. The V gene end was trimmed by 3 bases and the J gene end by 4 bases; junction bases not matched to a gene: 3. Germline CDR1 is SGHTA and CDR2 is FQGNSA. For the CDR3, the DNA is TGTGCCAGCAGCTTGCCGGGGGGTTACGAGCAGTACTTC. It codes for CASSLPGGYEQYF.

This chain joins TRBV28 and TRBJ1-1; TRBD1 agrees at 9 bases. The CDR3 length is 16 residues. Germline V gives CDR1 MDHEN, CDR2 SYDVKM. V trimming: 6 bases; J trimming: 6 bases; junction bases outside the gene matches: 14. The DNA of the CDR3 is TGTGCCAGCAGCAGTAATACAGGGGGCCGGGCAGCTGAAGCTTTCTTT. Encoded protein: CASSSNTGGRAAEAFF.

This chain joins TRBV7-3 and TRBJ2-7, with 12 bases aligning to TRBD1. This CDR3 comprises 17 residues. The ends lost 2 bases at V and 4 bases at J; junction bases unmatched: 9. The V gene's germline CDR1 is SGHTA and CDR2 FQGTGA. The CDR3: CASSLGPPGQGAYEQYF. DNA for the CDR3: TGTGCCAGCAGCTTAGGCCCTCCGGGACAGGGGGCTTACGAGCAGTACTTC.

This chain links TRBV2 with TRBJ1-1, with D perhaps TRBD1 (6 bases). Germline V gene lookup returns CDR1 SNHLY and CDR2 FYNNEI. This CDR3 comprises 14 residues. Trimming removed 10 bases from V and 1 base from J, with 16 bases in between. The CDR3 region is CAITFQTGNTEAFF. The CDR3 nucleotides read TGTGCCATCACCTTTCAGACAGGGAACACTGAAGCTTTCTTT.

This clone was seen a few times. V is TRBV25-1 and J is TRBJ1-3; weak D call: TRBD1 (6 bases). Trimming shortened V by 5 bases and J by 0 bases, and 11 bases separated the two germline ends. The CDR3 has 15 residues. Germline CDR1 and CDR2: MGHDK and SYGVNS. The CDR3 coding sequence is TGTGCCAGCAGTTTGACAGGCTACTCTGGAAACACCATATATTTT. Translated: CASSLTGYSGNTIYF.

The chain carries TRBV7-3 and TRBJ2-1; D ambiguous. Between the trimmed V and J ends, which lost 3 bases and 0 bases, there was a span of 9 bases. The CDR3 has 15 residues. Germline CDR1 and CDR2: SGHTA and FQGTGA. The CDR3 loop reads CASSFVPSSYNEQFF. The CDR3 DNA follows: TGTGCCAGCAGCTTTGTCCCGAGCTCCTACAATGAGCAGTTCTTC.

The CDR3 is CASRSPGLAGGYTDTQYF. The CDR3 region has the DNA TGTGCCAGCAGGTCACCGGGACTAGCGGGGGGCTACACAGATACGCAGTATTTT. The gene calls are TRBV2 and TRBJ2-3, with 15 bases matching TRBD2. The V gene end was trimmed by 6 bases and the J gene end by 2 bases; junction bases not matched to a gene: 9. The CDR3 covers 18 residues. Germline CDR1 and CDR2: SNHLY and FYNNEI.

J is TRBJ2-7 and V is TRBV19; 11 bases match TRBD1. Germline V CDR1 and CDR2: LNHDA, SQIVND (reference sequence). V was pared by 7 bases and J by 1 base, with 12 bases of the junction left unmatched. This CDR3 contains 17 residues. CDR3 loop: CASTAGTGGKRSYEQYF. Written as DNA, the CDR3 is TGTGCCAGTACCGCCGGGACAGGGGGTAAAAGGTCCTACGAGCAGTACTTC.

The gene calls are TRBV7-9 and TRBJ1-1, with TRBD1 matching over 8 bases. The germline CDR1 and CDR2 sequences are SEHNR and FQNEAQ (reference sequence). V lost 5 bases and J lost 1; bases outside the gene matches: 12. The CDR3 covers 17 residues. The DNA of the CDR3 is TGTGCCAGCAGCAGCCCCGGACAGGGACGCTCGAACACTGAAGCTTTCTTT. It yields the protein CASSSPGQGRSNTEAFF.

This clone was picked up a small number of times. The chain has TRBV11-2 and TRBJ1-3, with D perhaps TRBD1 (5 bases). V lost 1 base and J 1 base, leaving 8 bases between the germline ends. Germline CDR1 and CDR2: SGHAT and FQNNGV. The CDR3 spans 15 residues. The CDR3 protein is CASSLVAGSGNTIYF. Here the CDR3 DNA reads TGTGCCAGCAGCTTAGTTGCAGGGTCTGGAAACACCATATATTTT. The full variable domain, completed using reference TRBV11-2 and TRBJ1-3, is EAGVAQSPRYKIIEKRQSVAFWCNPISGHATLYWYQQILGQGPKLLIQFQNNGVVDDSQLPKDRFSAERLKGVDSTLKIQPAKLEDSAVYLCASSLVAGSGNTIYFGEGSWLTVV.

The genes are TRBV3-1 (or the pseudogene TRBV3-2) and TRBJ2-7, with D possibly matching TRBD2 (5 bases). The CDR3 totals 11 residues. Germline V gene lookup returns CDR1 LGHDT and CDR2 YNNKEL (reference sequence). V lost 1 base and J 7 bases, leaving 5 bases between the germline ends. CDR3 coding DNA: TGTGCCAGCAGCCAAGCGGGGGAGCAGTACTTC. Translating it yields CASSQAGEQYF.

The chain links TRBV4-1 to TRBJ2-7; D might be TRBD2 (6 bases). V was shortened by 0 bases and J by 2 bases, with 14 bases between the two germline ends. The CDR3 has 16 residues. Germline V gene sequence: CDR1 MGHRA, CDR2 YSYEKL. CDR3 region: CASSQDSGGFPYEQYF. The CDR3 DNA reads TGCGCCAGCAGCCAAGATTCCGGGGGATTCCCCTACGAGCAGTACTTC.